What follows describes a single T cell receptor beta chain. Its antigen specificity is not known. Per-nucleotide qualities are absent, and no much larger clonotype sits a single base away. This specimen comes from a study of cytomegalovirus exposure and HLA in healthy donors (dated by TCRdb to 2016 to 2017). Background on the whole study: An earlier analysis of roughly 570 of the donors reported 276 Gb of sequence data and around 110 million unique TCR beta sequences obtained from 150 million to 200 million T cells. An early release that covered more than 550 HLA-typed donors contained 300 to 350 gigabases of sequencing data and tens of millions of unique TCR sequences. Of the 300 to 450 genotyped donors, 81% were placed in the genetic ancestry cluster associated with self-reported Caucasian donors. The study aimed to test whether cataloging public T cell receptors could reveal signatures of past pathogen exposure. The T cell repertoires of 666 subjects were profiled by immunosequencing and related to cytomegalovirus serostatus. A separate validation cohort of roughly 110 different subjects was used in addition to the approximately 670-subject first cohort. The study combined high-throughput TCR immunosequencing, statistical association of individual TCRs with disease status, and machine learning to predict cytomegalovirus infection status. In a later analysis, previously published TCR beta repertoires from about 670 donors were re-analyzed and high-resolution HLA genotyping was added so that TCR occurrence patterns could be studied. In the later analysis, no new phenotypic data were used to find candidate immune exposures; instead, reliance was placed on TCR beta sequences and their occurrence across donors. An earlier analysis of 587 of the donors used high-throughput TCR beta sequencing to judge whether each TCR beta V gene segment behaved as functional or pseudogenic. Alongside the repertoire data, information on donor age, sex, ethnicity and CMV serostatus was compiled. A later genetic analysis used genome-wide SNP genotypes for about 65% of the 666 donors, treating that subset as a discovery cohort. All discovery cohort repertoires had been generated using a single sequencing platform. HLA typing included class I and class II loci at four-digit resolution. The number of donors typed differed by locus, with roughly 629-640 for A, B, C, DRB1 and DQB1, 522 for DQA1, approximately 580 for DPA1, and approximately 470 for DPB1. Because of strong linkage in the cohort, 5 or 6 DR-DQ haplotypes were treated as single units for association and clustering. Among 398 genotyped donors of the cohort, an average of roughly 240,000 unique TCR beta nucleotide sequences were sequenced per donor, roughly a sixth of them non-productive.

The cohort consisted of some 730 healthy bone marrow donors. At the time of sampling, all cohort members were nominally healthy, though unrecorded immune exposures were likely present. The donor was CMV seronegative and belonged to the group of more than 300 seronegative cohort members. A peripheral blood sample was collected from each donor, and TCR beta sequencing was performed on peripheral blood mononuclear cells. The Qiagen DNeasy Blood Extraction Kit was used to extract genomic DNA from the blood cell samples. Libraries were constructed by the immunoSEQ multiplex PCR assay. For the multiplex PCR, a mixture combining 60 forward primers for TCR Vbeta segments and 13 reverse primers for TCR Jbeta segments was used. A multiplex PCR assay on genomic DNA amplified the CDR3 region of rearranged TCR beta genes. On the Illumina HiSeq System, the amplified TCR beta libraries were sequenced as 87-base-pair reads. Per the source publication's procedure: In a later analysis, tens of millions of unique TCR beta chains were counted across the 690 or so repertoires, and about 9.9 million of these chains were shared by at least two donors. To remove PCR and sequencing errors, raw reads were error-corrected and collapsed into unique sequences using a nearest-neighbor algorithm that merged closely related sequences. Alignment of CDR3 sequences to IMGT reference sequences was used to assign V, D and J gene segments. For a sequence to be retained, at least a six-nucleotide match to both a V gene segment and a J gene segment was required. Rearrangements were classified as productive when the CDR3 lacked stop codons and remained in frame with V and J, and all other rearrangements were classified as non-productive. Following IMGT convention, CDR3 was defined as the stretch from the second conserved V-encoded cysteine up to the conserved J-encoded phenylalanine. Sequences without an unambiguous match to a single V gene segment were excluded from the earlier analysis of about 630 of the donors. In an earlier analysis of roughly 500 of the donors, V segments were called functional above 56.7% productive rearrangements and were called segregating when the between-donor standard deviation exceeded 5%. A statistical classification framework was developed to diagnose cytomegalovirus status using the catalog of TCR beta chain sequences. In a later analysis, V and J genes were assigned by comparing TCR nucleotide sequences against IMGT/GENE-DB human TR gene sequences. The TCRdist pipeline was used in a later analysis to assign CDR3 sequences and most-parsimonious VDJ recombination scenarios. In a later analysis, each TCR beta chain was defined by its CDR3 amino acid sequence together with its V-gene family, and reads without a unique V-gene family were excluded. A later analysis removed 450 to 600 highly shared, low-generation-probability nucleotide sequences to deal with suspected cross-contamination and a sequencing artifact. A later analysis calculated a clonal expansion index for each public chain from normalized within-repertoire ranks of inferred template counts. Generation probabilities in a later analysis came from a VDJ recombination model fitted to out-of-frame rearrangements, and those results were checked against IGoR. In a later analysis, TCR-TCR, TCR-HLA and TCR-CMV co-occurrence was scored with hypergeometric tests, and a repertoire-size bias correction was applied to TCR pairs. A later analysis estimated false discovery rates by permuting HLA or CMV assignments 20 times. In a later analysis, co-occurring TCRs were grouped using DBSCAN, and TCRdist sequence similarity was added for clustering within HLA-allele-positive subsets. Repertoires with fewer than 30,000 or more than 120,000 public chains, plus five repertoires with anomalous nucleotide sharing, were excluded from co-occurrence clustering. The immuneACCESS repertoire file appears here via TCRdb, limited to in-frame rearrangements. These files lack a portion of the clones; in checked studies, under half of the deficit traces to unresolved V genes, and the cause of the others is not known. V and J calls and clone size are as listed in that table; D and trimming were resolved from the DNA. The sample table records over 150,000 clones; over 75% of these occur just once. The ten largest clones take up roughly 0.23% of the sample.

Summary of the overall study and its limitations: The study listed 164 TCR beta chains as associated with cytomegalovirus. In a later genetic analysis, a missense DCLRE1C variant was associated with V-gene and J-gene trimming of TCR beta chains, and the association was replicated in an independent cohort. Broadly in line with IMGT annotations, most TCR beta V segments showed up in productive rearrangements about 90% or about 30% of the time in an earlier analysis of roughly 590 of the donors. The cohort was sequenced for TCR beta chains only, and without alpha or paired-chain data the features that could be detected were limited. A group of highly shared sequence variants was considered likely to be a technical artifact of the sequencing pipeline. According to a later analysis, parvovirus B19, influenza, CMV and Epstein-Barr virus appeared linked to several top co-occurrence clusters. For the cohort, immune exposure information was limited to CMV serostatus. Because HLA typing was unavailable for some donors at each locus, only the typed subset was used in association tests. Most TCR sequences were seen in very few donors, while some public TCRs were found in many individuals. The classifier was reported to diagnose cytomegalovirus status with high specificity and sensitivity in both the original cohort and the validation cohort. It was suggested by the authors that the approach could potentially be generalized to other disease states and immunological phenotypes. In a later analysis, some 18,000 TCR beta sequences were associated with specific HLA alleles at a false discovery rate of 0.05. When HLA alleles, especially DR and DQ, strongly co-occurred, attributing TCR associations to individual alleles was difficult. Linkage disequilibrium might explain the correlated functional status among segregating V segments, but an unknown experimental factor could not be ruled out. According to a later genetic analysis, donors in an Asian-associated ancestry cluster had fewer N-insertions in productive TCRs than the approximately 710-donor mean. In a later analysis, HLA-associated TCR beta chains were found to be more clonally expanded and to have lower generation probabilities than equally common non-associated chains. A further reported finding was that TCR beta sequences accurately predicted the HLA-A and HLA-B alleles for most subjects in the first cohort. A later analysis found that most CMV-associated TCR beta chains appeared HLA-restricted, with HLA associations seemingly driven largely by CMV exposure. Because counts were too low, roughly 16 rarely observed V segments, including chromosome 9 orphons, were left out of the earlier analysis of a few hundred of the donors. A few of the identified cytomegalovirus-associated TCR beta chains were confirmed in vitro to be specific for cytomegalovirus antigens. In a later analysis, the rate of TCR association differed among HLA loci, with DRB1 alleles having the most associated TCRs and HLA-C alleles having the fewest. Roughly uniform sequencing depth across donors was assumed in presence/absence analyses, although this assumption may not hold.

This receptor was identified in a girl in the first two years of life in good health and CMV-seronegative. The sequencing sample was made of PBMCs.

The CDR3 protein sequence reads: CASSQDGQRNQPQHF. The DNA sequence is as follows: TGTGCCAGCAGCCAAGATGGACAGAGAAATCAGCCCCAGCATTTT. The sequence is built from TRBV4-2 and TRBJ1-5; TRBD1 is possibly the D segment (6 matching bases). Spanning cysteine to phenylalanine, the CDR3 consists of 15 amino acids. Solely the CDR3 DNA is kept, with 45 bases framed from the first base. Per the germline V gene, LGHNA is the CDR1 and YNFKEQ is the CDR2. Trimming takes 0 bases from V and 4 bases from J, and the germline ends sit 10 bases apart.